This T cell receptor beta chain emerged from a study of control samples from healthy donors and cancer patients. The data were produced by immunoSEQ multiplex PCR, yet TCRdb's version contains in-frame clones alone and is incomplete. Among some 120,000 clones listed, around nine tenths were seen once. V was trimmed by 0 bases and J by 5 bases, leaving 11 bases between them. The CDR3 consists of 15 residues. CDR1 is SGHRS and CDR2 is YFSETQ in the germline V gene. This TCR came from a man aged 25-45 years in good health. The sample consisted of blood. The gene calls are TRBV5-1 and TRBJ2-2; D ambiguous. CDR3 coding DNA: TGCGCCAGCAGCTTGGACAGATTGAGGACCGGGGAGCTGTTTTTT. As protein: CASSLDRLRTGELFF.